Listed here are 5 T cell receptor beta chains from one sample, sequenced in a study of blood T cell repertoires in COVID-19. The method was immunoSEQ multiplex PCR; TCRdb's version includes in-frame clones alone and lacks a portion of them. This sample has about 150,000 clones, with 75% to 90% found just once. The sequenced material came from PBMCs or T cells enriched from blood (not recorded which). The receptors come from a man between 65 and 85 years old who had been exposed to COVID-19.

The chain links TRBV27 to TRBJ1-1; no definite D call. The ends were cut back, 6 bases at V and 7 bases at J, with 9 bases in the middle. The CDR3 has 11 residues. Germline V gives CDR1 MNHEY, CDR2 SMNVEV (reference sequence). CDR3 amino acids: CASSAYGEAFF. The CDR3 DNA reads TGTGCCAGCAGCGCGTACGGTGAAGCTTTCTTT.

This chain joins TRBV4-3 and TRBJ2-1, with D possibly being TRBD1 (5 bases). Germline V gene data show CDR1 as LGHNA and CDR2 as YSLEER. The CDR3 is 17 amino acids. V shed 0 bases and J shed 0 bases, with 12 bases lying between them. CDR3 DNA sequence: TGCGCCAGCAGCCAAGATGGGGCGTCGAGCTCCTACAATGAGCAGTTCTTC. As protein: CASSQDGASSSYNEQFF.

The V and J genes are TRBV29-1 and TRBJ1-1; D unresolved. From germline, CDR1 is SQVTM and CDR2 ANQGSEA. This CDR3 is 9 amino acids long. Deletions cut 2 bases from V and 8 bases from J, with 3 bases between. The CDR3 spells CSVEQEAFF. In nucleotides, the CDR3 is TGCAGCGTTGAACAGGAAGCTTTCTTT.

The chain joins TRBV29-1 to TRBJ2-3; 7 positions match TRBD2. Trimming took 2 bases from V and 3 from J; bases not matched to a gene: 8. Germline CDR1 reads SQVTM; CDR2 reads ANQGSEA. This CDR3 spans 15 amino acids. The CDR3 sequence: CSVELAGRGTDTQYF. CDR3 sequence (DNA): TGCAGCGTTGAACTGGCGGGGAGGGGAACAGATACGCAGTATTTT.

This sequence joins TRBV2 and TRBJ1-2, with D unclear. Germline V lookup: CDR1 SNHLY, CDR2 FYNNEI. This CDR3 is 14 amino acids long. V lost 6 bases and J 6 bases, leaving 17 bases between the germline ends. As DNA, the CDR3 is TGTGCCAGCAGACCCAACACGGGTCGGGATGGCTACACCTTC. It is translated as CASRPNTGRDGYTF. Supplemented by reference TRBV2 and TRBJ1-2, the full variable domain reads EPEVTQTPSHQVTQMGQEVILRCVPISNHLYFYWYRQILGQKVEFLVSFYNNEISEKSEIFDDQFSVERPDGSNFTLKIRSTKLEDSAMYFCASRPNTGRDGYTFGSGTRLTVV.